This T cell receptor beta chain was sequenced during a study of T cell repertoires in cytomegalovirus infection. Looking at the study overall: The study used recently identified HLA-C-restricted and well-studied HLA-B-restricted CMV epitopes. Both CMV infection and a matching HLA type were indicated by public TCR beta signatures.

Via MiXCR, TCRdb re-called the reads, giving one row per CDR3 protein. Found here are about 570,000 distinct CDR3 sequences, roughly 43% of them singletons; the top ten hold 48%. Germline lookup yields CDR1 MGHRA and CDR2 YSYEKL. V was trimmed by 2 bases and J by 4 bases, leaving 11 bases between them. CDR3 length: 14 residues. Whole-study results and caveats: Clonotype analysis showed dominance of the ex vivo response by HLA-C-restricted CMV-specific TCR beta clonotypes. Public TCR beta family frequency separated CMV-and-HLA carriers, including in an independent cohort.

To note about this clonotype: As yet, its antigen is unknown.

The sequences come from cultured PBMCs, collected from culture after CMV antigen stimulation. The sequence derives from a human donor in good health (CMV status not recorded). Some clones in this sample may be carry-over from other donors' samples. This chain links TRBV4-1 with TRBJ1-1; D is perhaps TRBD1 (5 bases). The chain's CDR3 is CASSQTPGATEAFF. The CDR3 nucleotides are TGCGCCAGCAGCCAAACACCCGGGGCCACTGAAGCTTTCTTT.